The 8 T cell receptor beta chains below were found in one sample sequenced in a study of technical replicates of blood from several donors. Assay used: immunoSEQ multiplex PCR; TCRdb lists only in-frame clones, some missing. In the table there are 58,000 or so clones, around 86% of which are singletons. Sequencing was carried out using PBMCs. Receptors originate from a human donor in good health. Some clones in this sample may be carry-over from other donors' samples.

This clone is a singleton in its sample. The chain carries TRBV14 and TRBJ2-6; D perhaps matches TRBD2 (6 bases). Germline loops: CDR1 SGHDN, CDR2 FVKESK. This CDR3 comprises 16 residues. V lost 0 bases, J lost 2 bases, and 8 bases lay in between. DNA of the CDR3: TGTGCCAGCAGCCAAGACCGGAGGGCTGGGGCCAACGTCCTGACTTTC. This codes for CASSQDRRAGANVLTF.

This chain uses TRBV5-1 with TRBJ2-2, with no clear D. V was shortened by 0 bases and J by 0 bases, with 18 bases between the two germline ends. There are 19 residues in the CDR3. Per germline, CDR1 SGHRS and CDR2 YFSETQ. CDR3 DNA: TGCGCCAGCAGCTTGGTGGCAGGTAACATTGCCTCGAACACCGGGGAGCTGTTTTTT. Translation: CASSLVAGNIASNTGELFF.

The rearrangement uses TRBV4-2 and TRBJ2-5, with TRBD2 identical over 7 bases. Looked up from germline, CDR1 is LGHNA and CDR2 is YNFKEQ. The V and J ends lost 3 bases and 7 bases, in that order; junction bases with no gene match: 17. This CDR3 has 17 amino acids. CDR3 coding DNA: TGTGCCAGCAGCCATGGACTAGGAGGGGTACCTCTTGGGACCCAGTACTTC. Amino acids: CASSHGLGGVPLGTQYF.

J is TRBJ2-5 and V is TRBV19; the D gene is possibly TRBD1 (6 bases). Germline-derived CDR1 and CDR2 are LNHDA and SQIVND (reference sequence). There are 15 residues in the CDR3. Deletions cut 0 bases from V and 2 bases from J, with 10 bases between. CDR3 DNA: TGTGCCAGTAGTATAGAAGGGACACGACAAGAGACCCAGTACTTC. Translation: CASSIEGTRQETQYF.

J is TRBJ1-2 and V is TRBV9; D unresolved. The CDR3 is 12 residues long. Germline CDR1 and CDR2: SGDLS and YYNGEE. Trimming stripped 3 bases from V and 8 bases from J, with 11 bases between. The CDR3 loop reads CASSAGGRGYTF. The CDR3 bases are TGTGCCAGCAGCGCAGGAGGTCGGGGCTACACCTTC.

The J gene is TRBJ1-1, the V gene TRBV27, with D hard to call. The CDR3 runs to 17 residues. Germline V CDR1 and CDR2: MNHEY, SMNVEV (reference sequence). Trimming took off 3 bases at V and 0 bases at J, with 17 bases between the two ends. CDR3 in amino acids: CASSFSSRWNMNTEAFF. DNA for the CDR3: TGTGCCAGCAGTTTCAGTTCTAGGTGGAACATGAACACTGAAGCTTTCTTT.

V and J are TRBV19 and TRBJ2-6; maybe TRBD1 (6 bases). V was shortened by 1 base and J by 4 bases, with 17 bases between the two germline ends. CDR1 is LNHDA, CDR2 SQIVND, per germline (reference sequence). The CDR3 runs to 18 residues. The CDR3 DNA reads as TGTGCCAGTAGTATAGTTGGCAACAGGGCTTCAGGGGCCAACGTCCTGACTTTC. It is translated as CASSIVGNRASGANVLTF.

The chain carries TRBV12-5 and TRBJ1-1; D is possibly TRBD1 (6 bases). The CDR3 extends over 14 amino acids. Trimming left V 2 bases short and J 5 bases short, with 12 bases between. The germline CDR1 and CDR2 sequences are LGHNT and FRNRAP. CDR3 protein: CASGLTGWETEAFF. For the CDR3, the DNA is TGTGCTAGTGGTTTGACAGGGTGGGAAACTGAAGCTTTCTTT. Variable domain in full (rest from reference TRBV12-5 and TRBJ1-1): DARVTQTPRHKVTEMGQEVTMRCQPILGHNTVFWYRQTMMQGLELLAYFRNRAPLDDSGMPKDRFSAEMPDATLATLKIQPSEPRDSAVYFCASGLTGWETEAFFGQGTRLTVV.